This TCR beta chain was found in a study of shared clonotypes between healthy human individuals. Study overall: CD4 naive cells filled three plates per donor, CD4 memory three, CD8 naive two and CD8 memory one.

CD45RO+ cells went into CD8 memory alongside CCR7-negative CD45RA+ TemRA cells. Sequencing used immunoSEQ multiplex PCR; TCRdb keeps in-frame clones, though not all of them. In the table there are about 92,000 clones, 60% to 70% of which are singletons. This sequence was found in a man aged 25 to 40 in good health. The sample comprised memory CD8+ T cells sorted from blood. Specified subset: CD45RO+ cells pooled with CCR7-negative TemRA cells.

The CDR3: CASSLKNTGELFF. In DNA, the CDR3 is TGTGCCAGCAGCCTCAAGAACACCGGGGAGCTGTTTTTT. The chain recombines TRBV2 with TRBJ2-2; no clear D gene. The CDR3 is 13 residues long. Germline CDR1 is SNHLY and CDR2 is FYNNEI. Trimming cost V 6 bases and J 1 base, with 6 bases left between them.